This T cell receptor beta chain emerged from a study of cytomegalovirus exposure and HLA in healthy donors. V lost 4 bases to trimming and J lost 7 bases, with 10 bases between them. Germline CDR1 is MGHRA and CDR2 is YSYEKL. This CDR3 region has 12 residues. PCR involved 60 Vbeta and 13 Jbeta primers. TCRdb keeps only in-frame clones here, not all; method: immunoSEQ multiplex PCR. This table holds about 98,000 clones, about 80% found once. The sequenced material came from PBMCs. The receptor comes from a man aged 55 to 69 in good health and CMV-seropositive. The V and J genes are TRBV4-1 and TRBJ1-1; a weak D match, TRBD1 (5 bases). CDR3 nucleotide sequence: TGCGCCAGCAGCCCACAGGCGAATGAAGCTTTCTTT. It codes for CASSPQANEAFF.